This T cell receptor beta chain was captured by sequencing in a study of cytomegalovirus exposure and HLA in healthy donors. The length of the CDR3 is 16 residues. Germline CDR1 is MDHEN and CDR2 is SYDVKM. J gave up 7 bases and V 2 bases, and 10 bases lay outside the gene matches. The PCR used 60 Vbeta and 13 Jbeta primers. TCRdb keeps only in-frame clones here, not all; method: immunoSEQ multiplex PCR. Among around 170,000 clones listed, around 80% were seen once. The chain carries TRBV28 and TRBJ2-2; 7 bases agree with TRBD2. This clonotype was obtained from a man aged 35 to 55 in good health and CMV-seronegative. The specimen was PBMCs. CDR3 protein: CASSLILREMDGELFF. CDR3 coding DNA: TGTGCCAGCAGTTTAATTCTGCGGGAGATGGACGGGGAGCTGTTTTTT. Full variable domain (missing parts from reference TRBV28 and TRBJ2-2): DVKVTQSSRYLVKRTGEKVFLECVQDMDHENMFWYRQDPGLGLRLIYFSYDVKMKEKGDIPEGYSVSREKKERFSLILESASTNQTSMYLCASSLILREMDGELFFGEGSRLTVL.